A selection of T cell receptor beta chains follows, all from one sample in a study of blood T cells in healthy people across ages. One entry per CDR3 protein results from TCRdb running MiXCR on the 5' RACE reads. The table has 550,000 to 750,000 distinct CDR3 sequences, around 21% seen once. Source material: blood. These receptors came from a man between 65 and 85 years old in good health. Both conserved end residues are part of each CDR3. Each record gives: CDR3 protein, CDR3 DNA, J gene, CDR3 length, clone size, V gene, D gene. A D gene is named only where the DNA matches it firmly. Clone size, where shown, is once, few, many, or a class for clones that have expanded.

CDR3aa: CATSDPAKGRNNEQFF
CDR3nt: TGTGCCACCAGTGACCCTGCGAAGGGGAGGAACAATGAGCAGTTCTTC
j_gene: TRBJ2-1
len: 16
abundance: -
v_gene: TRBV24-1
d_gene: -

CDR3aa: CASALGAQGYGYTF
CDR3nt: TGTGCCAGCGCATTGGGAGCTCAGGGCTATGGCTACACCTTC
j_gene: TRBJ1-2
len: 14
abundance: -
v_gene: TRBV6-5
d_gene: -

CDR3aa: CAGSSLPGVKDF
CDR3nt: TGTGCCGGCAGTTCCCTCCCCGGCGTGAAGGACTTC
j_gene: TRBJ2-5
len: 12
abundance: -
v_gene: TRBV28
d_gene: -

CDR3aa: CASSPRAGDNHEQYF
CDR3nt: TGTGCCAGCAGCCCTAGGGCGGGAGACAACCACGAGCAGTACTTC
j_gene: TRBJ2-7
len: 15
abundance: -
v_gene: TRBV9
d_gene: TRBD2

CDR3aa: CASKRQTDLQETQYF
CDR3nt: TGCGCCAGCAAAAGACAGACGGACCTCCAAGAGACCCAGTACTTC
j_gene: TRBJ2-5
len: 15
abundance: -
v_gene: TRBV5-1
d_gene: -

CDR3aa: CATSDPQGPQYF
CDR3nt: TGTGCCACCAGTGATCCCCAGGGCCCGCAGTACTTC
j_gene: TRBJ2-4
len: 12
abundance: many
v_gene: TRBV24-1
d_gene: -

CDR3aa: CASSESSGRARETQYF
CDR3nt: TGTGCCAGCAGTGAATCTAGCGGGAGGGCCCGGGAGACCCAGTACTTC
j_gene: TRBJ2-5
len: 16
abundance: -
v_gene: TRBV6-1
d_gene: TRBD2

CDR3aa: CASSPGQRANYGYTF
CDR3nt: TGTGCCAGCAGCCCCGGACAGAGAGCTAACTATGGCTACACCTTC
j_gene: TRBJ1-2
len: 15
abundance: few
v_gene: TRBV5-8
d_gene: -

CDR3aa: CASSLSGRYHEQYF
CDR3nt: TGTGCCAGCAGCCTTAGCGGGAGGTACCACGAGCAGTACTTC
j_gene: TRBJ2-7
len: 14
abundance: few
v_gene: TRBV3-1
d_gene: TRBD2

CDR3aa: CASSQGTSGPTDTQYF
CDR3nt: TGTGCCAGCAGCCAGGGGACTAGCGGGCCCACAGATACGCAGTATTTT
j_gene: TRBJ2-3
len: 16
abundance: few
v_gene: TRBV5-5
d_gene: TRBD2

CDR3aa: CASRPSYPEQFF
CDR3nt: TGTGCCAGCAGACCTTCCTACCCGGAGCAGTTCTTC
j_gene: TRBJ2-1
len: 12
abundance: -
v_gene: TRBV12-3/TRBV12-4
d_gene: -

CDR3aa: CASSVDSGIVYGYTF
CDR3nt: TGTGCCAGCAGCGTGGACAGCGGCATCGTCTATGGCTACACCTTC
j_gene: TRBJ1-2
len: 15
abundance: -
v_gene: TRBV7-2
d_gene: -

CDR3aa: CASSKDNVYSVMNTEAFF
CDR3nt: TGTGCCAGCAGCAAAGACAATGTTTACAGCGTCATGAACACTGAAGCTTTCTTT
j_gene: TRBJ1-1
len: 18
abundance: -
v_gene: TRBV21-1
d_gene: -

CDR3aa: CASSLRGDFNYGYTF
CDR3nt: TGTGCCAGCAGCCTCCGGGGGGACTTTAACTATGGCTACACCTTC
j_gene: TRBJ1-2
len: 15
abundance: -
v_gene: TRBV3-1
d_gene: -

CDR3aa: CASSLNPGGETQYF
CDR3nt: TGTGCCAGCAGCCTAAATCCGGGAGGGGAGACCCAGTACTTC
j_gene: TRBJ2-5
len: 14
abundance: few
v_gene: TRBV7-2
d_gene: TRBD2

CDR3aa: CATSPRQSTTIEAFF
CDR3nt: TGTGCCACCAGCCCGCGACAGAGCACAACCATTGAAGCTTTCTTT
j_gene: TRBJ1-1
len: 15
abundance: -
v_gene: TRBV15
d_gene: -

CDR3aa: CASTDSGSLYEQYF
CDR3nt: TGTGCCAGCACCGATAGCGGGAGTCTCTACGAGCAGTACTTC
j_gene: TRBJ2-7
len: 14
abundance: few
v_gene: TRBV28
d_gene: TRBD2

CDR3aa: CARILGTSRIETQYF
CDR3nt: TGTGCCAGAATCTTAGGGACTAGCCGCATCGAGACCCAGTACTTC
j_gene: TRBJ2-5
len: 15
abundance: -
v_gene: TRBV14
d_gene: TRBD2

CDR3aa: CASSSGDYFTGELFF
CDR3nt: TGTGCCAGCAGTTCCGGGGACTACTTCACCGGGGAGCTGTTTTTT
j_gene: TRBJ2-2
len: 15
abundance: few
v_gene: TRBV7-2
d_gene: TRBD2

CDR3aa: CATSRDNRVQNYEQYF
CDR3nt: TGTGCCACCAGCAGGGATAACAGGGTTCAGAACTACGAGCAGTACTTC
j_gene: TRBJ2-7
len: 16
abundance: -
v_gene: TRBV15
d_gene: -

CDR3aa: CASSELAGVLSEQFF
CDR3nt: TGTGCCAGCAGTGAATTAGCGGGAGTGTTGAGTGAGCAGTTCTTC
j_gene: TRBJ2-1
len: 15
abundance: -
v_gene: TRBV2
d_gene: TRBD2

CDR3aa: CASSYGQERSGNTIYF
CDR3nt: TGCGCCAGCAGCTACGGACAGGAGCGCTCTGGAAACACCATATATTTT
j_gene: TRBJ1-3
len: 16
abundance: -
v_gene: TRBV5-1
d_gene: TRBD1

CDR3aa: CASSYSRGRGTDTQYF
CDR3nt: TGTGCCAGCAGTTACTCGCGCGGGAGGGGCACAGATACGCAGTATTTT
j_gene: TRBJ2-3
len: 16
abundance: -
v_gene: TRBV6-5
d_gene: TRBD2

CDR3aa: CSARDLETGANQPQHF
CDR3nt: TGCAGTGCTAGAGATTTGGAGACAGGGGCCAATCAGCCCCAGCATTTT
j_gene: TRBJ1-5
len: 16
abundance: -
v_gene: TRBV20-1
d_gene: TRBD1

CDR3aa: CASSLADGGNYEQYF
CDR3nt: TGCGCCAGCAGCTTGGCCGATGGCGGGAACTACGAGCAGTACTTC
j_gene: TRBJ2-7
len: 15
abundance: -
v_gene: TRBV5-1
d_gene: -

CDR3aa: CASTPTLYGYTF
CDR3nt: TGTGCCAGCACCCCGACCCTGTATGGCTACACCTTC
j_gene: TRBJ1-2
len: 12
abundance: many
v_gene: TRBV12-3/TRBV12-4
d_gene: -

CDR3aa: CASSGTSANEQFF
CDR3nt: TGCGCCAGCAGTGGGACTAGCGCGAATGAGCAGTTCTTC
j_gene: TRBJ2-1
len: 13
abundance: few
v_gene: TRBV5-1
d_gene: TRBD2

CDR3aa: CSTGTGYGYTF
CDR3nt: TGCAGTACTGGGACAGGCTATGGCTACACCTTC
j_gene: TRBJ1-2
len: 11
abundance: few
v_gene: TRBV20-1
d_gene: TRBD1

CDR3aa: CASSIPLAGKRYNEQFF
CDR3nt: TGTGCCAGCAGCATCCCATTAGCGGGCAAAAGGTACAATGAGCAGTTCTTC
j_gene: TRBJ2-1
len: 17
abundance: many
v_gene: TRBV7-9
d_gene: TRBD2

CDR3aa: CASGLVHFPRNEQFF
CDR3nt: TGTGCTAGTGGTTTGGTACATTTTCCGAGAAATGAGCAGTTCTTC
j_gene: TRBJ2-1
len: 15
abundance: -
v_gene: TRBV12-5
d_gene: -

CDR3aa: CASSLSGALLYEQYF
CDR3nt: TGTGCCAGCAGTTTAAGCGGGGCCCTCCTCTACGAGCAGTACTTC
j_gene: TRBJ2-7
len: 15
abundance: -
v_gene: TRBV27
d_gene: TRBD2

CDR3aa: CASSRTSGGSYNEQFF
CDR3nt: TGTGCCAGCAGTCGCACTAGCGGAGGTTCCTACAATGAGCAGTTCTTC
j_gene: TRBJ2-1
len: 16
abundance: few
v_gene: TRBV14
d_gene: TRBD2

CDR3aa: CASSQSGTSGRADTQYF
CDR3nt: TGTGCCAGCAGCCAAAGTGGGACTAGCGGGAGGGCAGATACGCAGTATTTT
j_gene: TRBJ2-3
len: 17
abundance: -
v_gene: TRBV4-2
d_gene: TRBD2

CDR3aa: CASSHPTVNEQFF
CDR3nt: TGTGCCAGCAGTCACCCGACTGTCAATGAGCAGTTCTTC
j_gene: TRBJ2-1
len: 13
abundance: -
v_gene: TRBV12-3/TRBV12-4
d_gene: -

CDR3aa: CASSQDNNRATYEQYF
CDR3nt: TGCGCCAGCAGCCAAGATAATAACAGGGCCACCTACGAGCAGTACTTC
j_gene: TRBJ2-7
len: 16
abundance: -
v_gene: TRBV4-1
d_gene: -

CDR3aa: CASSLPGLDTIYF
CDR3nt: TGTGCCAGCAGCTTGCCAGGGTTGGACACCATATATTTT
j_gene: TRBJ1-3
len: 13
abundance: few
v_gene: TRBV5-8
d_gene: -

CDR3aa: CSARLETQYF
CDR3nt: TGCAGTGCTAGACTGGAGACCCAGTACTTC
j_gene: TRBJ2-5
len: 10
abundance: many
v_gene: TRBV20-1
d_gene: -

CDR3aa: CASSDGSGSSYEQYF
CDR3nt: TGCGCCAGCAGCGATGGTTCCGGAAGCTCCTACGAGCAGTACTTC
j_gene: TRBJ2-7
len: 15
abundance: few
v_gene: TRBV5-1
d_gene: -

CDR3aa: CASIGAGAFSGANVLTF
CDR3nt: TGTGCCAGCATTGGAGCAGGGGCCTTCTCTGGGGCCAACGTCCTGACTTTC
j_gene: TRBJ2-6
len: 17
abundance: -
v_gene: TRBV6-2/TRBV6-3
d_gene: -

CDR3aa: CASSQFGETQYF
CDR3nt: TGTGCCAGCAGCCAATTTGGAGAGACCCAGTACTTC
j_gene: TRBJ2-5
len: 12
abundance: many
v_gene: TRBV3-1
d_gene: -

CDR3aa: CSVHGTSGSVGEQFF
CDR3nt: TGCAGCGTCCACGGGACTAGCGGGAGCGTTGGCGAGCAGTTCTTC
j_gene: TRBJ2-1
len: 15
abundance: few
v_gene: TRBV29-1
d_gene: TRBD2

CDR3aa: CASSFVGSDSGNTIYF
CDR3nt: TGCGCCAGCAGCTTCGTGGGCTCCGACTCTGGAAACACCATATATTTT
j_gene: TRBJ1-3
len: 16
abundance: few
v_gene: TRBV4-1
d_gene: -

CDR3aa: CASSGRGGSTDTQYF
CDR3nt: TGTGCCAGCAGCGGCCGGGGGGGAAGCACAGATACGCAGTATTTT
j_gene: TRBJ2-3
len: 15
abundance: -
v_gene: TRBV7-9
d_gene: TRBD2

CDR3aa: CASSYSKFYEQYF
CDR3nt: TGTGCCAGCAGTTACTCGAAGTTCTACGAGCAGTACTTC
j_gene: TRBJ2-7
len: 13
abundance: -
v_gene: TRBV6-6
d_gene: -